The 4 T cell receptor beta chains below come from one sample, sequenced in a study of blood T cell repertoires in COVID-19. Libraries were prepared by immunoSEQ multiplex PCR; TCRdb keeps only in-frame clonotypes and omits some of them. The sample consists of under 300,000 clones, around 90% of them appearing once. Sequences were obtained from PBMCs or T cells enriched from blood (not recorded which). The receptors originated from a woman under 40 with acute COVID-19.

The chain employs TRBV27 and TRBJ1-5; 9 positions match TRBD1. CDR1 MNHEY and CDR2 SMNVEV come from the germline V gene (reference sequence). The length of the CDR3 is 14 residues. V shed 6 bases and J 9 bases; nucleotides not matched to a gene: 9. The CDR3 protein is CASSRDRATGPQHF. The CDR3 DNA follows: TGTGCCAGCAGCCGGGACAGGGCCACCGGGCCCCAGCATTTT.

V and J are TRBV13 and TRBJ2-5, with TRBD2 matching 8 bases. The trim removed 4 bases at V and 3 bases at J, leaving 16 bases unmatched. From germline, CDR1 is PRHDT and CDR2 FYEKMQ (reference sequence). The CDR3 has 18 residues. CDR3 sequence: CASSSFLIAGQEEETQYF. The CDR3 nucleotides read TGTGCCAGCAGCTCCTTCCTAATAGCGGGACAAGAGGAAGAGACCCAGTACTTC.

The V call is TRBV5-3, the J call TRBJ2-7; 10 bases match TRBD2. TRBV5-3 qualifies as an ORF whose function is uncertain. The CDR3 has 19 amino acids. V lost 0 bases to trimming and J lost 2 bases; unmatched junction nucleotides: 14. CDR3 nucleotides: TGTGCCAGAAGCTTGGCCGTCCCTAGCGGGGGCCTTGACACCTACGAGCAGTACTTC. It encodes CARSLAVPSGGLDTYEQYF.

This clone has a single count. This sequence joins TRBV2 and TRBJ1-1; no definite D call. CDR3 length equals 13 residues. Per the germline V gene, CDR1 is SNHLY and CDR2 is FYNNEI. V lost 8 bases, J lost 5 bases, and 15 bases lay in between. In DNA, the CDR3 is TGTGCCAGCGGAATGGGGAGAGGTACTGAAGCTTTCTTT. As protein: CASGMGRGTEAFF.